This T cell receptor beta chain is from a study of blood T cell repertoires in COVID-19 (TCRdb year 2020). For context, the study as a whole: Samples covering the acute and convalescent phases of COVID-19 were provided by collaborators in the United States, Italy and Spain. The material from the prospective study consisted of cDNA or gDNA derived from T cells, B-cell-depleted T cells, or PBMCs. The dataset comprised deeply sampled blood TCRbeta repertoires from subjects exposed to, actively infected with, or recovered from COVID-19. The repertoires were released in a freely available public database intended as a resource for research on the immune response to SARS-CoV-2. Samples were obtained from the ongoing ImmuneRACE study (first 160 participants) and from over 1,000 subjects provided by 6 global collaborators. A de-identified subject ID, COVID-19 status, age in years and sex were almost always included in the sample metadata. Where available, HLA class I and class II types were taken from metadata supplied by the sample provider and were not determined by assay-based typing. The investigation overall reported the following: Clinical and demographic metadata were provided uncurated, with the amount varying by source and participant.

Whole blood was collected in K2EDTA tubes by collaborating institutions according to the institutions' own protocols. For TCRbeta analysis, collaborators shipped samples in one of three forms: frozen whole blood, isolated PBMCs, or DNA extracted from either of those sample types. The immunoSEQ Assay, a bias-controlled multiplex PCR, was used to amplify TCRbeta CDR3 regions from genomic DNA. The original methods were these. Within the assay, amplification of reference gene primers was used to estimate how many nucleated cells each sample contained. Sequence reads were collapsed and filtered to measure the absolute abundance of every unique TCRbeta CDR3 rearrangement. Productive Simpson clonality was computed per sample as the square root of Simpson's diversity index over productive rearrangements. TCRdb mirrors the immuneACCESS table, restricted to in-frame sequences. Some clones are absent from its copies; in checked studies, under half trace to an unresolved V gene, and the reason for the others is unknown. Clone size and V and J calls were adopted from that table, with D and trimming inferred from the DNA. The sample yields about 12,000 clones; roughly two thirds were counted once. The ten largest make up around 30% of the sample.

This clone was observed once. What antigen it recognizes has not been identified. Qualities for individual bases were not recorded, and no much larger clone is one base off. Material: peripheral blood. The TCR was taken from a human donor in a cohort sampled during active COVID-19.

The nucleotide sequence reads TGCGCCAGCAGTCGGACTATCCAAGAGACCCAGTACTTC. This codes for CASSRTIQETQYF. The rearranged chain carries TRBV4-3 and TRBJ2-5; a tentative D call is TRBD2 (6 bases match). Trimming at the junction amounts to 6 bases on V and 1 base on J, and the germline ends lie 9 bases apart. From the cysteine up to the phenylalanine, the CDR3 has a length of 13 residues. The read is trimmed to its CDR3 DNA, 39 bases read in frame from base 1. CDR1 and CDR2 are drawn from the germline V gene: LGHNA, YSLEER.